The present entry profiles one T cell receptor beta chain with its context. The antigen it binds to is not known. Base qualities are not provided; no much larger clone lies one nucleotide away. The data originate from a study of high-grade serous ovarian cancer treatment subgroups (TCRdb year 2021). Broadly, across the study: Sequencing yielded a mean of 14,192 reads and approximately 7,000 unique TCR beta rearrangements per sample. TCR beta repertoires were profiled in patients with high-grade serous ovarian cancer who were grouped, under a laparoscopic triage algorithm, by complete gross resection or by neoadjuvant chemotherapy response. A cohort of 30 patients was included: about 10 with no residual disease after primary surgery (R0), about 10 who were excellent NACT responders, and about 10 who were poor NACT responders. One primary tumor sample and two metastatic tumor samples were contributed by each patient, so that roughly 82 samples were obtained in total. The study at large found these results: Bulk tumor TCR sequencing lacked spatial information, limiting insight into HGSC tumor complexity and diversity. The TCR repertoire analyses centered on CDR3, leaving CDR1 and CDR2 unanalyzed. TCR clonal relatedness was found to be positively correlated with neoantigen level and, by trend, with copy number variation and mutation load derived from whole-genome sequencing. Tumors from the same patient had repertoire similarity ranging from about 0.095 to 0.79, while tumors from different patients showed almost no similarity.

Collection of tumor samples took place before definitive surgery or chemotherapy. Genomic DNA was extracted by the MD Anderson Biospecimen Extraction Resource, and TCR sequencing was done by the MD Anderson Cancer Genomics Laboratory. The approximately 90 tumor samples underwent high-throughput TCR profiling with ImmunoSEQ. Per the original workflow: To measure repertoire diversity, the metrics used were richness (unique productive sequences), clonality, evenness and relatedness, and the Bhattacharyya coefficient was used to assess similarity between samples. A sensitivity analysis that removed TCRs with fewer than two reads produced consistent conclusions. This immuneACCESS table, as held by TCRdb, lists in-frame sequences with V and J called but not all clones. Of the missing ones, under half trace to an unresolved V gene in checked studies; the others have no known cause. That table supplies the V and J calls and clone size; D and trimming were determined from the DNA. The sample yields 7,500 to 8,500 clones; just under 80% were counted once. Approximately 10% of the sample lies in the top ten.

The CDR3 contains 15 residues, cysteine and phenylalanine counted. The CDR3 DNA has 45 bases and is translated from base 1. From V the trimming removes 4 bases and from J it removes 4 bases, while the gene matches leave 7 bases of the junction unaccounted for. Reading the germline V gene (reference sequence) gives CDR1 LNHNV and CDR2 YYDKDF. The sample taken for sequencing was tumor tissue. The chain joins TRBV15 to TRBJ2-7, with TRBD1 identical over 10 junction bases. This receptor was identified in a human donor with high-grade serous ovarian cancer. The nucleotides read TGTGCCACCAGCAAGACGGGACAGGGGCTTTACGAGCAGTACTTC. This is translated as CATSKTGQGLYEQYF.